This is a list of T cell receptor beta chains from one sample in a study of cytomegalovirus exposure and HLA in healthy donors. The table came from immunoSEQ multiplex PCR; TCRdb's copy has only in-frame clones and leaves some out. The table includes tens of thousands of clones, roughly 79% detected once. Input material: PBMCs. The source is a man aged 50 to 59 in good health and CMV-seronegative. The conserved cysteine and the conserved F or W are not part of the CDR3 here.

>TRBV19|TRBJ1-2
ASSTTGGDHGYT
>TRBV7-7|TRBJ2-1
ASSTDRGGTNEQF
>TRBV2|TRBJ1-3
ASSGQYSGNTIY
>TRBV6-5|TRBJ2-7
ASSYRDRGPYEQY
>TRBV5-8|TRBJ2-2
ASSYGGTGELF
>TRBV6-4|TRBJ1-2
ASSDHSGGSGYT
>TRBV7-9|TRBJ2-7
ASSLGYVAAVGDEQY
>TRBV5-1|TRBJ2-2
ASSAPGQGKNTGELF
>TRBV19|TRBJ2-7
ASSIGQGQGIRTYEQY
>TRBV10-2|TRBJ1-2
ASTIYSGSGYT
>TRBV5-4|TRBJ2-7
ASSDRDRVPEQY
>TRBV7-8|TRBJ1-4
ASSGLQGAGEKLF
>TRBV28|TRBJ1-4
ASSRSGTGRANEKLF
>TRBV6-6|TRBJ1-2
ASSLRDREYGYT
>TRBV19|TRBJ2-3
ASRTSGTDTQY
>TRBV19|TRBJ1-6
ASSIVWTGDNSPLH
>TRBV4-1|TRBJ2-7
ASSARGRSGEQY
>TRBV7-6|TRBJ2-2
ASRRQEPNTGELF
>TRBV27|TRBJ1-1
ASSFISTGVGTEAF
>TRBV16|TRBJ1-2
ASSQSQKSGYT
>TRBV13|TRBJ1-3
ASSLLFFGNTIY
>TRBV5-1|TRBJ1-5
ASSETGDQPQH
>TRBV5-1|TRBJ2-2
ASSLGDSTGELF
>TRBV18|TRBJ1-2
ASSPGTGYGYT
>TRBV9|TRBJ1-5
ASSVDGRYSNQPQH
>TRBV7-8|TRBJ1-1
ASSLGYRTSTEAF
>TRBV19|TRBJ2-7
ASSASQGIGYEQY
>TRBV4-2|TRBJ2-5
ASSQSPSGREETQY
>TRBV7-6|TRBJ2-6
ASSLAGVFGANVLT
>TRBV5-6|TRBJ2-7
ASRNAGTGPYEQY
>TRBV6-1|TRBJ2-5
ASSETRLSGGGGETQY
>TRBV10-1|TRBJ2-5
ASSESRVETQY
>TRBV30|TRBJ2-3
AWTRHNPTDTQY
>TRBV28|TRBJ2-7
ASSLGTSGSYEQY
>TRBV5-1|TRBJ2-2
ASRRTGESTGELF
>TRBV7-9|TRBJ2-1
ASSRLAQPYNEQF
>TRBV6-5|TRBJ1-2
ASSLPGVLST
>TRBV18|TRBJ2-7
ASSPTRGNEQY
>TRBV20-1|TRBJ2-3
SARTSGEQY
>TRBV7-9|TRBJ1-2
ASSPVGTDYGYT
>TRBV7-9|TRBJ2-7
ASSFRTSGGPYEQY
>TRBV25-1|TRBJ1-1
ASTPDNTEAF
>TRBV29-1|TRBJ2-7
SVEEGQPPSYEQY
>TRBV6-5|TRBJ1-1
ASSRTRGNTEAF